A selection of T cell receptor beta chains follows, all from one sample in a study of blood T cells in healthy people across ages. TCRdb processed the 5' RACE reads anew with MiXCR; each CDR3 protein has one entry. This sample has about 830,000 distinct CDR3 sequences, with roughly 50% found just once. Sequencing was performed on blood. Every receptor here comes from a man in his thirties or forties in good health. Each CDR3 is given without its conserved first and last residue. A D gene is named only where the DNA matches it firmly. A clone size is listed for some rows: how often the clone was seen (once, few, many), or a class if it is expanded.

d_call j_call clone_size v_call cdr3_aa
TRBD2 TRBJ2-3 few TRBV6-5 ASSYSTSGATDTQY
TRBD1 - - TRBV12-3/TRBV12-4 ASSLRGRTGDEQY
TRBD2 TRBJ2-7 - TRBV20-1 SAPRGDSSGEQY
- TRBJ2-6 - TRBV7-2 ASSSYFSGANVQT
- TRBJ1-6 - TRBV4-3 ASSQERWGSPLH
- TRBJ2-1 few TRBV7-2 ASSSHRLRGADEQF
- TRBJ2-1 - TRBV2 ASSERRAEQF
TRBD2 TRBJ2-2 - TRBV5-6 ASRHGAGGIRYTGELF
- TRBJ2-5 - TRBV11-1 ASSRGPLWETQY
- TRBJ2-7 - TRBV30 AWSDTDPSYEQY
- TRBJ2-3 - TRBV20-1 SARAVGGPDTQY
TRBD2 TRBJ2-2 once TRBV9 ASSAYGTSGSLNTGELF
TRBD2 TRBJ2-1 many TRBV5-1 ASSSGTSGNEQF
TRBD1 TRBJ2-1 - TRBV6-1 ASTLIGTASPGRYNEQF
- TRBJ2-6 few TRBV9 ASSEESSGANVLT